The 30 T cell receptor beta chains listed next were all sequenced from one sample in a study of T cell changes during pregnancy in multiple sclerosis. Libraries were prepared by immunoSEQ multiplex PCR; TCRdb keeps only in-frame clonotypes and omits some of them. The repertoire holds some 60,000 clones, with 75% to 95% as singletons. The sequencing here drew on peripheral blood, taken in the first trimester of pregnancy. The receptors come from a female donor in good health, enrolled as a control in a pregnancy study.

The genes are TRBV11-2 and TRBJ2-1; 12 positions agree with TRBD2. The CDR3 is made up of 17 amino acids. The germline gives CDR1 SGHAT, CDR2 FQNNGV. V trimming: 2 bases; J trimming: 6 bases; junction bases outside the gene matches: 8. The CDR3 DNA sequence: TGTGCCAGCAGCTTATCCCTTCAGACTAGCGGGGGCAATGAGCAGTTCTTC. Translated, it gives CASSLSLQTSGGNEQFF.

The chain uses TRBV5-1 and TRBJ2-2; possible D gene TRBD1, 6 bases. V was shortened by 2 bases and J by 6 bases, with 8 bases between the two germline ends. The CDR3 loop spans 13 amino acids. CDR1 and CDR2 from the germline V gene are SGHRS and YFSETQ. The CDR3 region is CASSLGTPGELFF. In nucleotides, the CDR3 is TGCGCCAGCAGCTTAGGGACACCCGGGGAGCTGTTTTTT.

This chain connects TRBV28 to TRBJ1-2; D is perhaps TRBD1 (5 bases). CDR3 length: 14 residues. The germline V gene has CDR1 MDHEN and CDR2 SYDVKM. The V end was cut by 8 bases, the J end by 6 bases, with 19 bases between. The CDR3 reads CASGVLGRENGYTF. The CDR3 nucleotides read TGTGCCAGCGGGGTGTTGGGGCGTGAAAATGGCTACACCTTC.

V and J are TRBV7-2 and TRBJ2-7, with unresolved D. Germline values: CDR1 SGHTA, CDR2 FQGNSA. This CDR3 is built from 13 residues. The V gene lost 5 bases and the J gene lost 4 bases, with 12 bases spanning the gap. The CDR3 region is CASSTPMIYEQYF. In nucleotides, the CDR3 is TGTGCCAGCAGCACTCCTATGATATACGAGCAGTACTTC.

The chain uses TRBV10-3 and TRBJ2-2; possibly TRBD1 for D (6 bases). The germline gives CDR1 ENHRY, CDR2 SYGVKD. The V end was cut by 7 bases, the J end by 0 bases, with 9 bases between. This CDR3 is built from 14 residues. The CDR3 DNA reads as TGTGCCATCACCGGGACATCGAACACCGGGGAGCTGTTTTTT. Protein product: CAITGTSNTGELFF.

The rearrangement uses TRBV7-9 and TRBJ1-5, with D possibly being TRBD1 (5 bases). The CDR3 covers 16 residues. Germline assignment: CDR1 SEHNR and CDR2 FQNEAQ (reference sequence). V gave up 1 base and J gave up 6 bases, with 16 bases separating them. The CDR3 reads CASSLGSLAGGQPQHF. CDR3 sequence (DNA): TGTGCCAGCAGCTTAGGGTCCCTTGCGGGGGGTCAGCCCCAGCATTTT.

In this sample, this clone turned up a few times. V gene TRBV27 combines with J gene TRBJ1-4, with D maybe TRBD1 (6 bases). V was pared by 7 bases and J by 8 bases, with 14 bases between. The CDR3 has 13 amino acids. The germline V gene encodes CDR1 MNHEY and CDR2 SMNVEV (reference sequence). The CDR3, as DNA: TGTGCCAGCATGTACAGGGATAACGAAAAACTGTTTTTT. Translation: CASMYRDNEKLFF.

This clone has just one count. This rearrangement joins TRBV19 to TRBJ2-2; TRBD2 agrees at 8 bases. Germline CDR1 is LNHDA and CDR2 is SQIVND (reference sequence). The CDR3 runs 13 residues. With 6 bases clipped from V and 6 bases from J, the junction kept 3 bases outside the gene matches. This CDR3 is CASRQLAAGELFF. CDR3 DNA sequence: TGTGCCAGTAGACAACTAGCGGCCGGGGAGCTGTTTTTT.

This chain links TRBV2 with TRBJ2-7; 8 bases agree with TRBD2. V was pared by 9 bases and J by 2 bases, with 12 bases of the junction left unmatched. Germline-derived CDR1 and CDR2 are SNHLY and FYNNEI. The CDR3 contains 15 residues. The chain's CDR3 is CASQKPPGGPYEQYF. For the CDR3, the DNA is TGTGCCAGTCAAAAACCCCCGGGAGGGCCCTACGAGCAGTACTTC.

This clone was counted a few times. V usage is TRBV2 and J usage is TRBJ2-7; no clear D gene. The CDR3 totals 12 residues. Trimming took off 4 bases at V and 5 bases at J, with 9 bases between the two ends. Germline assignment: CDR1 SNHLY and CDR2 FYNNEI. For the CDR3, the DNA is TGTGCCAGCAGTGCGGGTCCGGACGAGCAGTACTTC. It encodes CASSAGPDEQYF.

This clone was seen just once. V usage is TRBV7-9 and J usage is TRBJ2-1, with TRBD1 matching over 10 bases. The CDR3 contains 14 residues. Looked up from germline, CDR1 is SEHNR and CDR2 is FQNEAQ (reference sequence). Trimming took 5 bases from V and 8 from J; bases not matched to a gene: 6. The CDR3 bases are TGTGCCAGCAGCGTCAGGGGGACAGGGGATGAGCAGTTCTTC. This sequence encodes CASSVRGTGDEQFF.

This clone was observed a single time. CDR3: CASRSPRQGGNQPQHF. DNA for the CDR3: TGTGCCAGCAGAAGTCCGCGGCAGGGCGGCAATCAGCCCCAGCATTTT. This chain joins TRBV28 and TRBJ1-5; maybe TRBD1 (5 bases). Between the trimmed V and J ends, which lost 6 bases and 2 bases, there was a span of 17 bases. CDR3 length equals 16 residues. Germline CDR1 is MDHEN and CDR2 is SYDVKM.

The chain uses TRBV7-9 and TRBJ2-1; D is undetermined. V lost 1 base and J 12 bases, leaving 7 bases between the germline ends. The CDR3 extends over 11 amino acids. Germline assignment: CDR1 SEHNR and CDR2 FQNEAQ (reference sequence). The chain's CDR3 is CASSLDYRQFF. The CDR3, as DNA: TGTGCCAGCAGCTTAGACTATAGGCAGTTCTTC.

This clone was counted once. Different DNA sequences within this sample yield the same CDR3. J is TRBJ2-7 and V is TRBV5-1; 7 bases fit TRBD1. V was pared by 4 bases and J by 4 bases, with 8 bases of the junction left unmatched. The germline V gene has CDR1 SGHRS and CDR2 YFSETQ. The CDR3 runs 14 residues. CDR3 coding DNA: TGCGCCAGCAGCCCCGGGACAGCCGGATACGAGCAGTACTTC. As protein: CASSPGTAGYEQYF.

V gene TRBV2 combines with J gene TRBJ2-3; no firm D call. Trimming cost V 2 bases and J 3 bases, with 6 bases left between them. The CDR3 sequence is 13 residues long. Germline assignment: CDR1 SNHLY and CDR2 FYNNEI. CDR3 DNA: TGTGCCAGCAGTGAACCGTATACAGATACGCAGTATTTT. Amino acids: CASSEPYTDTQYF.

The DNA for the CDR3 is TGTGCCAGTACCTCGTGGGACAGACTTGAAAAACTGTTTTTT. It is translated as CASTSWDRLEKLFF. The V gene is TRBV19, the J gene TRBJ1-4; TRBD1 aligns across 7 bases. From germline, CDR1 is LNHDA and CDR2 SQIVND (reference sequence). The CDR3 spans 14 residues. V dropped 7 bases and J dropped 7; count of bases not matched to a gene: 9.

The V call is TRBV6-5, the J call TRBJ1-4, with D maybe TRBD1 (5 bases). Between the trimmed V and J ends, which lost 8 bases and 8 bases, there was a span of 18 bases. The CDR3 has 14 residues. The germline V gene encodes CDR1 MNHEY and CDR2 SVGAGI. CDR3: CASARGTLREKLFF. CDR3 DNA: TGTGCCAGCGCCCGGGGGACTCTCAGGGAAAAACTGTTTTTT.

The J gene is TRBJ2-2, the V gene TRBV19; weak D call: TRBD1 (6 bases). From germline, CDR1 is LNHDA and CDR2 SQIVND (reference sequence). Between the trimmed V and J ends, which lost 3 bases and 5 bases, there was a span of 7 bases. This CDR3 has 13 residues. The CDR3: CASSIRGTGELFF. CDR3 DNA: TGTGCCAGTAGTATCAGGGGTACCGGGGAGCTGTTTTTT.

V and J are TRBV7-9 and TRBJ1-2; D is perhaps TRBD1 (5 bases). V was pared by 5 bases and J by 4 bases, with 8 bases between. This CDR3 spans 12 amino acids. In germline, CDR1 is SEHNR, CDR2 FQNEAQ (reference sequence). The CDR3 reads CASSTDSYGYTF. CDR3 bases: TGTGCCAGCAGCACCGACAGCTATGGCTACACCTTC.

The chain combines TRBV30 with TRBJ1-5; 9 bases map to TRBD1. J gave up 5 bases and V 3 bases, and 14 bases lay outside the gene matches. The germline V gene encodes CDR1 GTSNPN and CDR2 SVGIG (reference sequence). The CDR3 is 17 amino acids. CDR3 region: CAWSETRQGGGYQPQHF. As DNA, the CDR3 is TGTGCCTGGAGCGAAACTCGACAGGGGGGGGGATATCAGCCCCAGCATTTT.

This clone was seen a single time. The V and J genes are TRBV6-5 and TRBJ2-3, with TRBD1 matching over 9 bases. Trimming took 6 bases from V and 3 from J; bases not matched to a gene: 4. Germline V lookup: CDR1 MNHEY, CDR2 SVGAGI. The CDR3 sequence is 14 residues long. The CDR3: CASSVTGGTDTQYF. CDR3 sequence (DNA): TGTGCCAGCAGCGTGACAGGGGGGACAGATACGCAGTATTTT.

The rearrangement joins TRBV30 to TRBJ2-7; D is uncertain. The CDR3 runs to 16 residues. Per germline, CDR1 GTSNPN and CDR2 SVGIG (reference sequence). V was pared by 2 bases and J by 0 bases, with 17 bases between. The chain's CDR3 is CAWSHPGSLRSYEQYF. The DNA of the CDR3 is TGTGCCTGGAGTCACCCCGGGTCTTTGCGCTCCTACGAGCAGTACTTC.

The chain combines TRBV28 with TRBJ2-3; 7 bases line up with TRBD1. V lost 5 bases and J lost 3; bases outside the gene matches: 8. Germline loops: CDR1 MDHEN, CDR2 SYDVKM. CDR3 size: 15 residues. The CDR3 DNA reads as TGTGCCAGCAGTCGACAGGGTAGTTTTACAGATACGCAGTATTTT. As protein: CASSRQGSFTDTQYF.

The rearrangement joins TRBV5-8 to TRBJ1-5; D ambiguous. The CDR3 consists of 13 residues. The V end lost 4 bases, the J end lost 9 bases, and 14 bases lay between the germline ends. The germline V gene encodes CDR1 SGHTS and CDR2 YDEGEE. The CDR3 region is CASSPRSRWPQHF. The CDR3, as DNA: TGTGCCAGCAGCCCCCGTTCTCGGTGGCCCCAGCATTTT.

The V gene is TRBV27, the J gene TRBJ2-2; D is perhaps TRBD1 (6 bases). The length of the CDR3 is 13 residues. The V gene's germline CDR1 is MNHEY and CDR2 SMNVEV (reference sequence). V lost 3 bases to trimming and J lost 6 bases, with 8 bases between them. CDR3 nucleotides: TGTGCCAGCAGTTTCTCAGGGGCCGGGGAGCTGTTTTTT. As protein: CASSFSGAGELFF.

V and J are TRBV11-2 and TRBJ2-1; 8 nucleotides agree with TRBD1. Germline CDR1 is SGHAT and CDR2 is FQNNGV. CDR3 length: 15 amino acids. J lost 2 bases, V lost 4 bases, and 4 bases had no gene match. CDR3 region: CASSSQQGAYNEQFF. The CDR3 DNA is TGTGCCAGCAGCTCCCAACAGGGGGCCTACAATGAGCAGTTCTTC.

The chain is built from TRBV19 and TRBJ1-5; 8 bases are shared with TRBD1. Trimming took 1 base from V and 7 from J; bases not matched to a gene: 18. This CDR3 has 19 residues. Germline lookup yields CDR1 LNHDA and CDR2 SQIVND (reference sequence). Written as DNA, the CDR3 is TGTGCCAGTAGTATAGTTCGACAGGGGTTGTCAAAGGGGCGGCAGCCCCAGCATTTT. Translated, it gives CASSIVRQGLSKGRQPQHF.

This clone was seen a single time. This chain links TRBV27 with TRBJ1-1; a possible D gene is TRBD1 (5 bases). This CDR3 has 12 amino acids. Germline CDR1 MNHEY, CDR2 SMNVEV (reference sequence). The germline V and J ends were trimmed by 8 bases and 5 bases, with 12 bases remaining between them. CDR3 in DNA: TGTGCCAGCGGTCAGGGATGGACTGAAGCTTTCTTT. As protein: CASGQGWTEAFF.

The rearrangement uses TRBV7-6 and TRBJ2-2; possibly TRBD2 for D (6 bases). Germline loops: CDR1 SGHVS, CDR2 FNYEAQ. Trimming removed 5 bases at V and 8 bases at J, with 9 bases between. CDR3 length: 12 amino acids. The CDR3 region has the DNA TGTGCCAGCAGCCCCGGGACTGGGGAGCTGTTTTTT. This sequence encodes CASSPGTGELFF.

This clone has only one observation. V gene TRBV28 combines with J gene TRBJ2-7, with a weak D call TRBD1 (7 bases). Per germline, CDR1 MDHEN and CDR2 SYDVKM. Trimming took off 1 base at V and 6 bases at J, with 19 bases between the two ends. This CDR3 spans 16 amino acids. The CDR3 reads CASSLLLGGGGGEQYF. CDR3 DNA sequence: TGTGCCAGCAGTTTATTGCTGGGAGGAGGGGGCGGCGAGCAGTACTTC.